The entry below gives a single T cell receptor beta chain sequence along with its context. This record belongs to a study of T cell changes during pregnancy in multiple sclerosis. CDR1 is SGHAT and CDR2 is FQNNGV in the germline V gene. The CDR3 has 13 amino acids. J gave up 3 bases and V 5 bases, and 1 base lay outside the gene matches. TCRdb keeps only in-frame clones here, not all; method: immunoSEQ multiplex PCR. The sample has around 92,000 clones; 90% to 95% are singletons. The chain joins TRBV11-2 to TRBJ1-3, with 7 nucleotides matching TRBD1. Sequenced here: peripheral blood, sampled in the first trimester of pregnancy. The receptor's source is a female donor with multiple sclerosis, enrolled in a pregnancy study. For the CDR3, the DNA is TGTGCCAGCAGCCGGGACAGTGGAAACACCATATATTTT. This sequence encodes CASSRDSGNTIYF.